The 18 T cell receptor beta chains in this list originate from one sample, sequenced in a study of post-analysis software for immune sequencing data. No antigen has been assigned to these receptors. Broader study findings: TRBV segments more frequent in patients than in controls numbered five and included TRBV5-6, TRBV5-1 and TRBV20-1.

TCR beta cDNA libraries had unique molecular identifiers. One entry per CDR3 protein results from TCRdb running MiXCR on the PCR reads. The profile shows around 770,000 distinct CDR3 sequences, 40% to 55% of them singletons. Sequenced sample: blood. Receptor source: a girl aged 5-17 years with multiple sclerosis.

The CDR3 loop reads CASSFLPGPTIYNEQFF. In DNA, the CDR3 is TGTGCCAGCAGCTTTCTTCCGGGACCTACGATCTACAATGAGCAGTTCTTC. The chain recombines TRBV7-3 with TRBJ2-1; either TRBD1 or TRBD2 may fit D (5 bases each). V was trimmed by 3 bases and J by 3 bases, leaving 18 bases between them. Looked up from germline, CDR1 is SGHTA and CDR2 is FQGTGA. The CDR3 covers 17 residues.

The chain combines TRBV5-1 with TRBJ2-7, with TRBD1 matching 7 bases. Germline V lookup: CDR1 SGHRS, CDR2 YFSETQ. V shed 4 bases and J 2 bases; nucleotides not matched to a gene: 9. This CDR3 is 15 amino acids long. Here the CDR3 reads CASSRPDRDPYEQYF. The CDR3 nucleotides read TGCGCCAGCAGCCGTCCAGACAGGGATCCCTACGAGCAGTACTTC.

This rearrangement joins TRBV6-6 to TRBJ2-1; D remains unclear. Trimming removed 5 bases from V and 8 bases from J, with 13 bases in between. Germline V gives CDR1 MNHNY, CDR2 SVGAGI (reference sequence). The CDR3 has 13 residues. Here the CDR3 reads CASSIGPSDEQFF. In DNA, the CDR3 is TGTGCCAGCAGTATCGGGCCCTCCGATGAGCAGTTCTTC.

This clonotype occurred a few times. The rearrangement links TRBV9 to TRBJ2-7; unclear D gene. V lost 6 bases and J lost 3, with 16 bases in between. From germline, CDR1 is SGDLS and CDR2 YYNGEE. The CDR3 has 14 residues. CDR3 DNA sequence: TGTGCCAGCACCATGGGTCAGGCGAGCTACGAGCAGTACTTC. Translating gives CASTMGQASYEQYF.

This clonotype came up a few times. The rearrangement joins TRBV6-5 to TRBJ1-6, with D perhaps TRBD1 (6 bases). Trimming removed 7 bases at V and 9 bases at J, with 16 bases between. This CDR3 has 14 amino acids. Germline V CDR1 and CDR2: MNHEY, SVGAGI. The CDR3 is CASTGQLGRSPLHF. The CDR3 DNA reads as TGTGCCAGCACTGGACAGTTGGGTCGTTCACCCCTCCACTTT.

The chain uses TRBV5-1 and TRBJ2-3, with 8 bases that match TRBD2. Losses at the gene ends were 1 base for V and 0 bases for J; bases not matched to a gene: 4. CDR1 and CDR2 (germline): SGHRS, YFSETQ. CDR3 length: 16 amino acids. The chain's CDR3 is CASSLPERESTDTQYF. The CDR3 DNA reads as TGCGCCAGCAGCTTGCCGGAGCGGGAGAGCACAGATACGCAGTATTTT.

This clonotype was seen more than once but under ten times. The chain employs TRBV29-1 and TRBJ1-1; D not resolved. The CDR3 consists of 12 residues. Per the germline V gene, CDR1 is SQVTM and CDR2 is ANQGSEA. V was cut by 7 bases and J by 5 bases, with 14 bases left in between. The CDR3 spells CSARLAGTEAFF. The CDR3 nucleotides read TGCAGCGCGAGACTGGCGGGGACTGAAGCTTTCTTT.

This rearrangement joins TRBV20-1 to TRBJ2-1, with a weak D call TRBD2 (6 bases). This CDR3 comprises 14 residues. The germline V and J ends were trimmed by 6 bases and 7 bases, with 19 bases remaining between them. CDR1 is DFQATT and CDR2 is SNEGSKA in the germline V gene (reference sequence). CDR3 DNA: TGCAGTGCCCATAGACTAGGCTGGGCGAATGAGCAGTTCTTC. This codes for CSAHRLGWANEQFF.

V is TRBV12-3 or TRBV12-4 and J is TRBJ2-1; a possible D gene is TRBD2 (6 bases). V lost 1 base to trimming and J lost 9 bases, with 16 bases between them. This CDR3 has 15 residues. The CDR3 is CASSLGLVENSEQFF. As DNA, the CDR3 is TGTGCCAGCAGTTTAGGACTAGTGGAGAACAGTGAGCAGTTCTTC.

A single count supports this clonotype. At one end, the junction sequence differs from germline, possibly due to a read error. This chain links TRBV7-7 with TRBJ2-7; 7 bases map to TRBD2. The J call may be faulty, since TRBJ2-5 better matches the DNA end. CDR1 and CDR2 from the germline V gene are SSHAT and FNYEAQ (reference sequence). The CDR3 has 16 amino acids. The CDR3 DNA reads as TGTGCTAGCAGCTTAAACCCTGGGGGGGACGGAGAGACCCAGTACTTC. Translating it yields CASSLNPGGDGETQYF.

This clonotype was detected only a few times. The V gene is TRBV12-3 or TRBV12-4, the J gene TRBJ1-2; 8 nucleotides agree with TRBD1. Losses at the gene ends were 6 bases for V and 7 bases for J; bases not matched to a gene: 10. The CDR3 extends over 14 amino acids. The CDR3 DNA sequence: TGTGCCAGCAGCGCGGACAGGGCCGCCAGTGGCTACACCTTC. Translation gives CASSADRAASGYTF.

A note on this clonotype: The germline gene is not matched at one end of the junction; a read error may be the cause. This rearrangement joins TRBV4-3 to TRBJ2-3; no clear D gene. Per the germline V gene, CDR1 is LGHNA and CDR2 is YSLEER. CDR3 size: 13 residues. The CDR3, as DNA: TGCGCCAACAGCCAAGATGCGGTAGATACGCAGTATTTT. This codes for CANSQDAVDTQYF.

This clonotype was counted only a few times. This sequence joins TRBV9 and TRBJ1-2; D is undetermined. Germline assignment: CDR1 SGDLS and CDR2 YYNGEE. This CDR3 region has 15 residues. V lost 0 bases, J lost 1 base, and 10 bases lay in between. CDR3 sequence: CASSVAVGSNYGYTF. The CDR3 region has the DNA TGTGCCAGCAGCGTAGCGGTCGGCAGTAACTATGGCTACACCTTC.

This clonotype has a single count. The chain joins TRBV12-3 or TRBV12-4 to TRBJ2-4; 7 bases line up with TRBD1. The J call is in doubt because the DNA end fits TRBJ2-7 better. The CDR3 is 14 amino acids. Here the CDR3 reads CASSLDRDIPEQYF. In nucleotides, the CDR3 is TGTGCCAGCAGTCTTGACAGGGACATCCCCGAGCAGTACTTC.

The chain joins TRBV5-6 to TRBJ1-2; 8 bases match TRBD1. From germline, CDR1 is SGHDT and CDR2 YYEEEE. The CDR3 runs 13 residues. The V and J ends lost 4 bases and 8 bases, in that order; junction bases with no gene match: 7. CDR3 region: CASSLGTGKGYTF. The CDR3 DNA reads TGTGCCAGCAGCCTAGGGACAGGAAAAGGCTACACCTTC.

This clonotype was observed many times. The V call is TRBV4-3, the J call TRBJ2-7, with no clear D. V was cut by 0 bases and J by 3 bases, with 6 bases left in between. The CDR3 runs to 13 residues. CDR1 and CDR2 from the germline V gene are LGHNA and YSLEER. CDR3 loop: CASSQDSGYEQYF. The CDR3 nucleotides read TGCGCCAGCAGCCAAGATTCCGGCTACGAGCAGTACTTC.

CDR3 nucleotide sequence: TGTGCCAGCAGCTCTTCGACAGGGGAGACCTATGGCTACACCTTC. Residues: CASSSSTGETYGYTF. The chain links TRBV7-2 to TRBJ1-2; the match to TRBD1 covers 8 bases. With V trimmed by 4 bases and J by 4 bases, 8 bases remained unmatched. The CDR3 loop spans 15 amino acids. The V gene's germline CDR1 is SGHTA and CDR2 FQGNSA.

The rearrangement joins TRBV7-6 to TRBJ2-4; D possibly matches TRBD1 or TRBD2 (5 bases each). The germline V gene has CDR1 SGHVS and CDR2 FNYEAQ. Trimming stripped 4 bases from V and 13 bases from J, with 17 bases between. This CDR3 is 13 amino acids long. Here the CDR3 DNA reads TGTGCCAGCAGCTCGGGACCCAGTGGGGAGCAGTACTTC. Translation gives CASSSGPSGEQYF. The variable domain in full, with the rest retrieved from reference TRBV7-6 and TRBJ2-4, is GAGVSQSPRYKVTKRGQDVALRCDPISGHVSLYWYRQALGQGPEFLTYFNYEAQQDKSGLPNDRFSAERPEGSISTLTIQRTEQRDSAMYRCASSSGPSGEQYFGAGTRLSVL.